This T cell receptor (beta chain) appears in the sequencing data of a study of identifying expanded T cells in peripheral blood. Sequencing used immunoSEQ multiplex PCR; TCRdb keeps in-frame clones, though not all of them. The data hold about 110,000 clones, with about 85% observed a single time. The specimen was blood. The TCR originated in a person aged 18 to 75 in good health.

In DNA form, the CDR3 reads TGTGCCAGCAGCGTAGGGACAGGGGTCCACTCTGGAAACACCATATATTTT. Amino acid sequence: CASSVGTGVHSGNTIYF. The chain recombines TRBV9 with TRBJ1-3; 9 bases line up with TRBD1. The CDR3 consists of 17 residues. Germline trimming cut 0 bases from V and 0 bases from J; bases unmatched to any gene: 4. The germline V gene encodes CDR1 SGDLS and CDR2 YYNGEE.